The sequence of this TCR beta chain was determined in a study of vaccination effects on CD4 cells after COVID-19. Before sequencing, viral peptide pools were used by the ViraFEST assay to expand antigen-specific CD4+ T cells. When nine to ten days of culture had elapsed, CD4+ T cells were isolated. Each person got two doses of an mRNA SARS-CoV-2 vaccine, BNT162b2 or mRNA-1273. At days 3 and 7, half of the medium was exchanged for IL-2 medium. The assay was immunoSEQ multiplex PCR, and TCRdb's table has in-frame clones only and misses some. Of around 30,000 clones in the sample, 73% were seen once. On this clone itself: What it binds is unknown.

The V gene end was trimmed by 6 bases and the J gene end by 5 bases; junction bases not matched to a gene: 18. This CDR3 is built from 17 residues. Germline V gene sequence: CDR1 MGHDK, CDR2 SYGVNS. Study observations and caveats: Both infection-induced and vaccine-induced clones contracted markedly at late post-vaccination timepoints. The study found that only 1 of 255 vaccine-induced clones from healthy vaccinees cross-reacted with common cold coronaviruses.

The gene calls are TRBV25-1 and TRBJ2-5, with 7 bases aligning to TRBD1. The sample here was CD4+ T cells from PBMCs cultured with HCoV-NL63 spike peptides, taken after COVID-19 vaccination. The receptor was isolated from a human donor who received a COVID-19 vaccine. The CDR3, as DNA: TGTGCCAGCAGCGGGAACAGGGGCCGCTACATAGGGGAGACCCAGTACTTC. This translates into CASSGNRGRYIGETQYF. Using reference TRBV25-1 and TRBJ2-5 for the parts outside the CDR3, the full variable domain is EADIYQTPRYLVIGTGKKITLECSQTMGHDKMYWYQQDPGMELHLIHYSYGVNSTEKGDLSSESTVSRIRTEHFPLTLESARPSHTSQYLCASSGNRGRYIGETQYFGPGTRLLVL.